Presented here are 28 T cell receptor beta chains from one specimen sequenced in a study of CD8 T cells in Susac syndrome. The RNA input was about 0.5 to 1 ug, and it was reverse transcribed with random hexamers. MiXCR, applied by TCRdb to the immunoSEQ multiplex PCR reads, yields one record per CDR3 protein. The sample lists 170,000 or so distinct CDR3 sequences; roughly 92% were seen once. The sample taken for sequencing was CD4+ T cells from PBMCs. These receptors all stem from a human donor with multiple sclerosis.

V and J are TRBV19 and TRBJ1-5; 7 bases map to TRBD1. Germline CDR1 and CDR2: LNHDA and SQIVND (reference sequence). There are 16 residues in the CDR3. J gave up 6 bases and V 7 bases, and 15 bases lay outside the gene matches. The CDR3 nucleotides read TGTGCCAGTAATCCCCGGACAGGATTTGGGGGTCAGCCCCAGCATTTT. Translating it yields CASNPRTGFGGQPQHF.

The chain recombines TRBV12-3 or TRBV12-4 with TRBJ2-5; 7 bases are a match to TRBD1. Losses at the gene ends were 4 bases for V and 5 bases for J; bases not matched to a gene: 19. This CDR3 region has 18 residues. The CDR3 reads CASSSPHRQGGFGETQYF. The CDR3 nucleotides read TGTGCCAGCAGTTCCCCTCACCGACAGGGTGGGTTTGGGGAGACCCAGTACTTC.

The CDR3 sequence is CASSQGGTVQETQYF. In DNA, the CDR3 is TGCGCCAGCAGCCAAGGGGGGACTGTTCAAGAGACCCAGTACTTC. V usage is TRBV4-1 and J usage is TRBJ2-5; D possibly corresponds to TRBD2 (6 bases). CDR3 size: 15 residues. V shed 1 base and J shed 2 bases, with 11 bases lying between them. The germline V gene has CDR1 MGHRA and CDR2 YSYEKL.

The chain employs TRBV15 and TRBJ1-2, with a possible D match to TRBD1 (6 bases). The V end lost 0 bases, the J end lost 8 bases, and 22 bases lay between the germline ends. The CDR3 loop spans 17 amino acids. From germline, CDR1 is LNHNV and CDR2 YYDKDF (reference sequence). For the CDR3, the DNA is TGTGCCACCAGCAGAGATTCACTGACCGACAGGCCAGGAGGCTACACCTTC. It codes for CATSRDSLTDRPGGYTF.

The V call is TRBV9, the J call TRBJ2-1, with D tentatively TRBD1 (6 bases). Germline V gene lookup returns CDR1 SGDLS and CDR2 YYNGEE. Trimming took off 4 bases at V and 7 bases at J, with 18 bases between the two ends. This CDR3 region has 15 residues. The chain's CDR3 is CASSPQGISTNEQFF. As DNA, the CDR3 is TGTGCCAGCAGCCCCCAGGGGATCTCCACGAATGAGCAGTTCTTC.

V gene TRBV3-1 combines with J gene TRBJ1-6; 7 nucleotides match TRBD1. The J segment lost 5 bases and the V segment lost 5 bases, leaving 6 bases of the junction unmatched. Germline CDR1 reads LGHDT; CDR2 reads YNNKEL (reference sequence). The CDR3 sequence is 15 residues long. As DNA, the CDR3 is TGTGCCAGCAGCTACGGGACAGCGAATAATTCACCCCTCCACTTT. This gives the protein CASSYGTANNSPLHF. The full variable domain, with the rest looked up from reference TRBV3-1 and TRBJ1-6, is DTAVSQTPKYLVTQMGNDKSIKCEQNLGHDTMYWYKQDSKKFLKIMFSYNNKELIINETVPNRFSPKSPDKAHLNLHINSLELGDSAVYFCASSYGTANNSPLHFGNGTRLTVT.

Written as DNA, the CDR3 is TGTGCCAGCACCCCGACAGGACCTTATGGCTACACCTTC. Protein: CASTPTGPYGYTF. The chain joins TRBV6-2 or TRBV6-3 to TRBJ1-2, with D possibly being TRBD1 (6 bases). V was shortened by 7 bases and J by 5 bases, with 14 bases between the two germline ends. This CDR3 is 13 amino acids long. Germline CDR1 MNHEY, CDR2 SVGEGT.

The genes are TRBV6-5 and TRBJ2-3; no clear D gene. The ends were cut back, 2 bases at V and 0 bases at J, with 6 bases in the middle. The CDR3 consists of 14 residues. The germline V gene encodes CDR1 MNHEY and CDR2 SVGAGI. This chain's CDR3 is CASSYEASTDTQYF. The CDR3, as DNA: TGTGCCAGCAGTTACGAAGCTAGCACAGATACGCAGTATTTT.

The chain combines TRBV9 with TRBJ2-2; either TRBD1 or TRBD2 may supply D (6 bases each). The V and J ends lost 4 bases and 2 bases respectively, with 15 bases between them. The CDR3 spans 16 residues. Germline loops: CDR1 SGDLS, CDR2 YYNGEE. This CDR3 is CASSPGRGLNTGELFF. The DNA of the CDR3 is TGTGCCAGCAGCCCCGGCAGGGGACTTAACACCGGGGAGCTGTTTTTT.

The J gene is TRBJ2-7, the V gene TRBV7-2; D perhaps matches TRBD2 (5 bases). V lost 2 bases and J 3 bases, leaving 8 bases between the germline ends. Germline V gene sequence: CDR1 SGHTA, CDR2 FQGNSA. The length of the CDR3 is 13 residues. The DNA for the CDR3 is TGTGCCAGCAGCTTACTTCGGGGCTACGAGCAGTACTTC. Encoded protein: CASSLLRGYEQYF.

The chain uses TRBV28 and TRBJ2-3, with 8 bases matching TRBD2. The CDR3 totals 13 residues. CDR1 and CDR2 from the germline V gene are MDHEN and SYDVKM. Trimming cost V 6 bases and J 1 base; bases outside gene matches: 0. CDR3 in DNA: TGTGCCAGCAGAGCGGGGGGCACAGATACGCAGTATTTT. This gives the protein CASRAGGTDTQYF.

The V call is TRBV27, the J call TRBJ2-6; 7 bases fit TRBD1. The CDR3 has 15 residues. Germline V gene sequence: CDR1 MNHEY, CDR2 SMNVEV (reference sequence). J was trimmed by 2 bases and V by 7 bases; bases with no gene match: 5. The CDR3 region is CASTTGWAGANVLTF. The CDR3 region has the DNA TGTGCCAGCACGACAGGGTGGGCTGGGGCCAACGTCCTGACTTTC.

This chain uses TRBV20-1 with TRBJ2-7; tentative D call: TRBD2 (5 bases). The CDR3 contains 13 residues. Germline-derived CDR1 and CDR2 are DFQATT and SNEGSKA (reference sequence). The V end lost 5 bases, the J end lost 1 base, and 12 bases lay between the germline ends. CDR3 region: CSASNGESYEQYF. The CDR3 bases are TGCAGTGCTTCCAACGGGGAATCCTACGAGCAGTACTTC.

This clonotype was detected a few times. The rearrangement uses TRBV6-5 and TRBJ2-3; 9 nucleotides agree with TRBD2. J lost 1 base, V lost 9 bases, and 2 bases had no gene match. The V gene's germline CDR1 is MNHEY and CDR2 SVGAGI. There are 13 residues in the CDR3. The CDR3 protein is CASRTSGTDTQYF. The DNA for the CDR3 is TGTGCCAGTAGGACTAGCGGCACAGATACGCAGTATTTT.

The chain carries TRBV20-1 and TRBJ2-7; possibly TRBD2 for D (5 bases). This CDR3 comprises 13 residues. Germline lookup yields CDR1 DFQATT and CDR2 SNEGSKA (reference sequence). V lost 3 bases and J 1 base, leaving 10 bases between the germline ends. CDR3 in amino acids: CSARAGASYEQYF. The CDR3 bases are TGCAGTGCTAGGGCGGGCGCATCCTACGAGCAGTACTTC.

This chain connects TRBV7-3 to TRBJ2-2, with D unclear. This CDR3 has 15 amino acids. Germline lookup yields CDR1 SGHTA and CDR2 FQGTGA. V was pared by 2 bases and J by 0 bases, with 7 bases between. The CDR3 region is CASSLERPNTGELFF. As DNA, the CDR3 is TGTGCCAGCAGCTTAGAGCGACCGAACACCGGGGAGCTGTTTTTT.

J is TRBJ2-1 and V is TRBV12-3 or TRBV12-4; 8 bases match TRBD2. The V segment lost 7 bases and the J segment 2 bases; nucleotides outside the gene matches: 7. This CDR3 spans 15 amino acids. This chain's CDR3 is CASTLAGLTYNEQFF. CDR3 DNA sequence: TGTGCCAGCACCTTAGCGGGATTGACCTACAATGAGCAGTTCTTC.

This clonotype was counted a few times. CDR3 nucleotide sequence: TGTGCCAGCAGCCCTAGCGGGGGCACAGATACGCAGTATTTT. As protein: CASSPSGGTDTQYF. V and J are TRBV7-3 and TRBJ2-3; 9 bases match TRBD2. Germline CDR1 SGHTA, CDR2 FQGTGA. The CDR3 sequence is 14 residues long. Trimming removed 5 bases from V and 1 base from J; junction bases left unmatched: 1.

This chain links TRBV5-1 with TRBJ2-5; D unresolved. The CDR3 runs to 13 residues. From germline, CDR1 is SGHRS and CDR2 YFSETQ. Trimming took 3 bases from V and 4 from J, leaving 10 bases between them. CDR3 bases: TGCGCCAGCAGCTCCGCCTTGGGAGAGACCCAGTACTTC. Residues: CASSSALGETQYF.

This chain links TRBV5-1 with TRBJ2-2, with D possibly matching TRBD1 (6 bases). The CDR3 covers 15 residues. Trimming removed 4 bases at V and 5 bases at J, with 15 bases between. In germline, CDR1 is SGHRS, CDR2 YFSETQ. The CDR3 sequence is CASSPAGARTGELFF. CDR3 DNA sequence: TGCGCCAGCAGCCCTGCAGGGGCTAGGACCGGGGAGCTGTTTTTT.

The V call is TRBV19, the J call TRBJ1-5; weak D call: TRBD1 (5 bases). The CDR3 runs 16 residues. Deletions cut 3 bases from V and 2 bases from J, with 14 bases between. Germline assignment: CDR1 LNHDA and CDR2 SQIVND (reference sequence). Written as DNA, the CDR3 is TGTGCCAGTAGTATCAAGGTCAGGGTCGGCAATCAGCCCCAGCATTTT. Translation gives CASSIKVRVGNQPQHF. Full variable domain (rest looked up from reference TRBV19 and TRBJ1-5): DGGITQSPKYLFRKEGQNVTLSCEQNLNHDAMYWYRQDPGQGLRLIYYSQIVNDFQKGDIAEGYSVSREKKESFPLTVTSAQKNPTAFYLCASSIKVRVGNQPQHFGDGTRLSIL.

The chain is built from TRBV12-3 or TRBV12-4 and TRBJ2-5; D is unresolved. V was pared by 5 bases and J by 7 bases, with 11 bases between. CDR3 length equals 12 residues. CDR3 residues: CASSPREATQYF. The CDR3 nucleotides read TGTGCCAGCAGTCCGCGTGAGGCGACCCAGTACTTC.

This chain links TRBV20-1 with TRBJ2-1; D is undetermined. The CDR3 is 17 residues long. Germline assignment: CDR1 DFQATT and CDR2 SNEGSKA (reference sequence). The V end was cut by 1 base, the J end by 1 base, with 17 bases between. The CDR3 sequence is CSARAEWAADSYNEQFF. In DNA form, the CDR3 reads TGCAGTGCTAGAGCCGAATGGGCAGCCGATTCCTACAATGAGCAGTTCTTC.

The gene calls are TRBV2 and TRBJ2-7; possibly TRBD1 for D (5 bases). The CDR3 extends over 14 amino acids. CDR1 is SNHLY and CDR2 is FYNNEI in the germline V gene. Trimming pared 5 bases from V and 5 bases from J, leaving 16 bases between. CDR3 amino acids: CASSKMTAAHEQYF. In nucleotides, the CDR3 is TGTGCCAGCAGTAAGATGACAGCTGCCCACGAGCAGTACTTC.

This sequence joins TRBV11-2 and TRBJ2-2; D gene uncertain. This CDR3 spans 13 amino acids. Germline V gives CDR1 SGHAT, CDR2 FQNNGV. Deletions cut 4 bases from V and 3 bases from J, with 6 bases between. Written as DNA, the CDR3 is TGTGCCAGCAGCTCCTTCGACACCGGGGAGCTGTTTTTT. It specifies CASSSFDTGELFF.

The chain couples TRBV11-2 to TRBJ1-1, with 8 nucleotides matching TRBD1. The CDR3 sequence is 15 residues long. The germline V gene has CDR1 SGHAT and CDR2 FQNNGV. The trim removed 4 bases at V and 5 bases at J, leaving 9 bases unmatched. The CDR3 DNA sequence: TGTGCCAGCAGCTCTTGGACAGGGACGGGGACTGAAGCTTTCTTT. Translation: CASSSWTGTGTEAFF.

The DNA for the CDR3 is TGTGCCACCAGCAGAGATTCGGGCAGTGAAAAACTGTTTTTT. Protein sequence: CATSRDSGSEKLFF. The chain carries TRBV15 and TRBJ1-4; D unresolved. Per germline, CDR1 LNHNV and CDR2 YYDKDF (reference sequence). V was shortened by 0 bases and J by 7 bases, with 9 bases between the two germline ends. CDR3 length: 14 residues. The full variable domain, in which reference TRBV15 and TRBJ1-4 provide the parts outside the CDR3, is DAMVIQNPRYQVTQFGKPVTLSCSQTLNHNVMYWYQQKSSQAPKLLFHYYDKDFNNEADTPDNFQSRRPNTSFCFLDIRSPGLGDTAMYLCATSRDSGSEKLFFGSGTQLSVL.

For this clonotype: The germline gene is not matched at one end of the junction; a read error may be the cause. The genes are TRBV12-3 or TRBV12-4 and TRBJ1-2; no firm D call. This CDR3 has 14 residues. The DNA for the CDR3 is TGTGCCAGCAGTGACCGGATGGTACGTGGTGGCTACACTTTC. It specifies CASSDRMVRGGYTF.